This T cell receptor beta chain was profiled in a study of blood T cell repertoires in COVID-19. Study context: T cells, B-cell-depleted T cells, or PBMCs provided the cDNA or gDNA that served as material.

In the authors' methods: Estimation of nucleated cell counts was performed using reference gene primer amplification. Here immunoSEQ multiplex PCR was the method, and the copy in TCRdb shows in-frame clones only, minus some. The V and J calls and clone size come from that table; D and trimming were worked out from the DNA. In the table there are over 75,000 clones, around 90% of which are singletons. Germline V gives CDR1 DFQATT, CDR2 SNEGSKA (reference sequence). V lost 1 base and J 7 bases, leaving 7 bases between the germline ends. The length of the CDR3 is 11 residues. Material: peripheral blood. The clonotype originates from a human donor with COVID-19, enrolled during active disease. The donor label of this sample is uncertain. V gene TRBV20-1 combines with J gene TRBJ1-2; possibly TRBD1 for D (6 bases). CDR3 region: CSARVRGGYTF. CDR3 nucleotide sequence: TGCAGTGCTAGAGTCAGGGGTGGCTACACCTTC.